The clone carrying this T cell receptor (beta chain) came up a few times. These data are taken from a study of T cells after yellow fever vaccination. The germline CDR1 and CDR2 sequences are MGHRA and YSYEKL. Trimming pared 0 bases from V and 1 base from J, leaving 13 bases between. This CDR3 has 16 amino acids. The study made its TCR cDNA through 5'RACE template switching. That step introduced a universal primer site along with UMIs. TCRdb used MiXCR to reprocess the 5' RACE reads, holding one entry per CDR3 protein. The sample records some 100,000 distinct CDR3 sequences, 8.9% being singletons. Study-wide results and caveats: FACS-sorted repertoires might harbor abundant contaminating clonotypes from the bulk population. When the response was secondary, it was weaker but reached its peak faster, day 5 versus 15. Subsequent booster samples again held most clones from primary vaccination (nearly 98% CD4, roughly 91% CD8).

The clonotype was recovered from a man younger than 35 who received the YFV17D yellow fever vaccine. The sequenced sample was CD8+ T cells not binding an NS4B(214-222) dextramer, sorted from PBMCs, obtained more than 13 days after the first yellow fever vaccination. V usage is TRBV4-1 and J usage is TRBJ2-7; a weak D match, TRBD2 (7 bases). CDR3 protein: CASSQDPGGRSYEQYF. CDR3 nucleotides: TGCGCCAGCAGCCAAGATCCCGGGGGGCGGTCCTACGAGCAGTACTTC.